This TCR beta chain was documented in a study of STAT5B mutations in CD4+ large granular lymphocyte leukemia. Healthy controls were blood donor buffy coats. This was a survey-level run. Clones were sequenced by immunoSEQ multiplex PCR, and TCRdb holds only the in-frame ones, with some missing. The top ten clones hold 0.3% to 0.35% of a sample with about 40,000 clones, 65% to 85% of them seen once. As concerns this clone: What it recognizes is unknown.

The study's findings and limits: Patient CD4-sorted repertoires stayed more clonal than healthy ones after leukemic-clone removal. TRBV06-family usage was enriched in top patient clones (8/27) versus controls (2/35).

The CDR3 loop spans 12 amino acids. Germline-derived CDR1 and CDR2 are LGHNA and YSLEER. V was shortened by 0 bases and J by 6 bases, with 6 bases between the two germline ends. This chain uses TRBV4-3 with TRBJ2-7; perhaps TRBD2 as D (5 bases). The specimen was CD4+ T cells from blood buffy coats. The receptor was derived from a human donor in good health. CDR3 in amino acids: CASSQEGSEQYF. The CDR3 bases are TGCGCCAGCAGCCAAGAGGGGAGCGAGCAGTACTTC.